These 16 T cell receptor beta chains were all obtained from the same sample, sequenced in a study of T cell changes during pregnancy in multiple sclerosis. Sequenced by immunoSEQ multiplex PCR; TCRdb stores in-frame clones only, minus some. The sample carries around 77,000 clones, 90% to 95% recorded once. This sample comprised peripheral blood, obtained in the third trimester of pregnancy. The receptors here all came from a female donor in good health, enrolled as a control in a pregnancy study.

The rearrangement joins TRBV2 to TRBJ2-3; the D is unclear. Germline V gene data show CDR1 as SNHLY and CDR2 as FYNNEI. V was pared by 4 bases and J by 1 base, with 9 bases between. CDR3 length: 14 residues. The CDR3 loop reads CASSVRQGTDTQYF. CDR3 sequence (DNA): TGTGCCAGCAGTGTAAGGCAGGGCACAGATACGCAGTATTTT.

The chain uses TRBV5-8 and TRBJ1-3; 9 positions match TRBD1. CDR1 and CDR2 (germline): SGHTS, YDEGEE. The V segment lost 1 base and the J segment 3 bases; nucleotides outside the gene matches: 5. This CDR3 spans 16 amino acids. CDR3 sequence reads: CASSLSDRGYGNTIYF. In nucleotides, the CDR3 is TGTGCCAGCAGCTTGTCTGACAGGGGGTATGGAAACACCATATATTTT.

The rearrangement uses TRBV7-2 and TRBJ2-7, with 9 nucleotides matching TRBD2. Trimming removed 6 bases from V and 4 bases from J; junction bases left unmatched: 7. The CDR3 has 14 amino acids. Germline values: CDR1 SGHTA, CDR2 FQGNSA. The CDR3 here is CASSSPGLAYEQYF. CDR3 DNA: TGTGCCAGCAGTTCCCCGGGACTAGCTTACGAGCAGTACTTC.

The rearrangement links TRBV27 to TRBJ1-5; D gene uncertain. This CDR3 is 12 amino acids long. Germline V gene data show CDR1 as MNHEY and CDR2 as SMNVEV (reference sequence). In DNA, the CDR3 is TGTGTCTTCGAGAGTAACAATCAGCCCCAGCATTTT. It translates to CVFESNNQPQHF.

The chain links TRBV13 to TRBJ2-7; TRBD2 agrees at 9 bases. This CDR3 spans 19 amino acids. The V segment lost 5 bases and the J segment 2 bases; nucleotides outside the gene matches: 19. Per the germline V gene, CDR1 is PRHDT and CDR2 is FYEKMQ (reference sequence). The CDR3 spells CASSPDPRRAGGPPYEQYF. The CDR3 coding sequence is TGTGCCAGCAGCCCCGACCCTAGGCGGGCGGGAGGGCCACCCTACGAGCAGTACTTC.

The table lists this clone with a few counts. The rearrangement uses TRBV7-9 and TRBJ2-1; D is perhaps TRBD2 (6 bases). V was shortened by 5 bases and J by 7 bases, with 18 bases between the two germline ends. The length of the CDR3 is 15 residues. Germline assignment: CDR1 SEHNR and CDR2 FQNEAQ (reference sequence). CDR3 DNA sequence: TGTGCCAGCAGCCCAAGCCGGGGGTGGGGAAATGAGCAGTTCTTC. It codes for CASSPSRGWGNEQFF. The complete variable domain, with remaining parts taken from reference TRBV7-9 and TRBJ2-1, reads DTGVSQNPRHKITKRGQNVTFRCDPISEHNRLYWYRQTLGQGPEFLTYFQNEAQLEKSRLLSDRFSAERPKGSFSTLEIQRTEQGDSAMYLCASSPSRGWGNEQFFGPGTRLTVL.

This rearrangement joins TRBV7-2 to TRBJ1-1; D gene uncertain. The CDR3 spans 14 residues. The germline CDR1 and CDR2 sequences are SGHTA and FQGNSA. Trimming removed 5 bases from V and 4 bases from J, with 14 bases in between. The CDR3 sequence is CASSRPGGGTEAFF. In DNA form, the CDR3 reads TGTGCCAGCAGCCGCCCGGGTGGAGGCACTGAAGCTTTCTTT.

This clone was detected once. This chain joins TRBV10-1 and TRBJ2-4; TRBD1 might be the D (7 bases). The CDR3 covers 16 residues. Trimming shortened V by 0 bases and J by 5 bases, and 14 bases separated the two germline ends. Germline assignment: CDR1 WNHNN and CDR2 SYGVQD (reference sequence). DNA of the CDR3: TGCGCCAGCAGTGAGTCGTGGAGGGGGCCCCAAAACATTCAGTACTTC. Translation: CASSESWRGPQNIQYF.

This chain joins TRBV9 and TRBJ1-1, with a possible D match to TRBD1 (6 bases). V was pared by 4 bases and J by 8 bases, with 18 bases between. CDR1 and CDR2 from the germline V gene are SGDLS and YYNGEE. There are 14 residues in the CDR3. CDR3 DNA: TGTGCCAGCAGCCCCCGACGTCGGACAGAAGAAGCTTTCTTT. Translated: CASSPRRRTEEAFF.

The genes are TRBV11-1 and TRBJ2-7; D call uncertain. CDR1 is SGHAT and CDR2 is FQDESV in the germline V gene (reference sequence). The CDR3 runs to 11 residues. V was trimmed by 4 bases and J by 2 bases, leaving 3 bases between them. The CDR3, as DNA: TGTGCCAGCAGCTCCGCCTACGAGCAGTACTTC. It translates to CASSSAYEQYF.

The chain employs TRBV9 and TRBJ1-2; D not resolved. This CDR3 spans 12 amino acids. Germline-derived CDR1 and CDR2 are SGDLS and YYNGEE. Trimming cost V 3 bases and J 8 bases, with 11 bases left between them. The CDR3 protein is CASSASSGGYTF. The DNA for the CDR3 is TGTGCCAGCAGCGCCTCCTCGGGGGGCTACACCTTC.

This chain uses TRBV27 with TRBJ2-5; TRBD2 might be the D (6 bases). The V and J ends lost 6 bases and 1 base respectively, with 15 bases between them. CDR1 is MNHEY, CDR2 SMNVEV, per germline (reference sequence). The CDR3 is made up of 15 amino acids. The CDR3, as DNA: TGTGCCAGCAGGTTGGGGACTGGCGCCCAAGAGACCCAGTACTTC. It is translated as CASRLGTGAQETQYF.

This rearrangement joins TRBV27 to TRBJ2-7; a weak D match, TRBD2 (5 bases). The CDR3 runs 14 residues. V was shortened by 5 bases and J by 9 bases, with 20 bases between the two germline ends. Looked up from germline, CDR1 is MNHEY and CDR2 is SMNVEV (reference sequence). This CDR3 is CASSPAQVEGGQYF. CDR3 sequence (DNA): TGTGCCAGCAGTCCCGCCCAGGTAGAGGGCGGGCAGTACTTC.

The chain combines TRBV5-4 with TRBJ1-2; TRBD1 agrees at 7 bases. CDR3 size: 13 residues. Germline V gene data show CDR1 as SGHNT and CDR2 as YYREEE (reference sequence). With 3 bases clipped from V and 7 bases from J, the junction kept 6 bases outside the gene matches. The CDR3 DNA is TGTGCCAGCAGCTCTGCAGGGGGTTTTGGCTACACCTTC. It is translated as CASSSAGGFGYTF.

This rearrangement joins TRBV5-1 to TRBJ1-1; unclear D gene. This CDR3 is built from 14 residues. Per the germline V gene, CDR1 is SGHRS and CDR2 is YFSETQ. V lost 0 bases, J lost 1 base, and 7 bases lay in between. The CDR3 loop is CASSLDPGNTEAFF. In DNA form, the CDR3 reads TGCGCCAGCAGCTTGGATCCGGGGAACACTGAAGCTTTCTTT.

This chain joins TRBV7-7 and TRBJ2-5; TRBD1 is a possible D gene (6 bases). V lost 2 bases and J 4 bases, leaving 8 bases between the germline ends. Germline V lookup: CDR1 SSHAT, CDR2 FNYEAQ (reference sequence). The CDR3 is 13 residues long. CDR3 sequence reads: CASSLSQGETQYF. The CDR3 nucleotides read TGTGCCAGCAGCTTATCACAGGGAGAGACCCAGTACTTC.